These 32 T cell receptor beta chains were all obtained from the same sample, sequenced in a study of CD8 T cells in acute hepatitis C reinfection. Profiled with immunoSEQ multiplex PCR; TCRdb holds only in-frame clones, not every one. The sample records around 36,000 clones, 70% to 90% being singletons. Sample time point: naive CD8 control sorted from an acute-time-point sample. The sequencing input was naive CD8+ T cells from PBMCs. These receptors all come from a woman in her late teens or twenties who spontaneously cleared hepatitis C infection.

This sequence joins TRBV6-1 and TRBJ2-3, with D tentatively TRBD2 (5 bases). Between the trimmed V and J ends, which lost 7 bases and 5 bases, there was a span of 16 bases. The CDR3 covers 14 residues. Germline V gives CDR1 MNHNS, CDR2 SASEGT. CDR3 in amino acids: CASIGGLRVDTQYF. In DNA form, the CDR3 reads TGTGCCAGCATAGGAGGACTGAGAGTAGATACGCAGTATTTT.

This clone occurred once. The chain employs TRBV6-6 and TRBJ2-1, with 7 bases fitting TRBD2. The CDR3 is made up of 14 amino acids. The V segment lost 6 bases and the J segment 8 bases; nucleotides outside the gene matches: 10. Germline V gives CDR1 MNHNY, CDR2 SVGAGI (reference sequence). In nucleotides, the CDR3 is TGTGCCAGCAGCGAGCGGGATCCCCAAGATGAGCAGTTCTTC. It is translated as CASSERDPQDEQFF.

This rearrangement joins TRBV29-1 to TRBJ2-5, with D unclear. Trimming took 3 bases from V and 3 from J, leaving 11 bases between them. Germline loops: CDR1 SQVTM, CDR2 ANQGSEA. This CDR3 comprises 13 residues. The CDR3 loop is CSVDSGTEETQYF. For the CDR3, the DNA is TGCAGCGTTGATTCTGGTACGGAAGAGACCCAGTACTTC.

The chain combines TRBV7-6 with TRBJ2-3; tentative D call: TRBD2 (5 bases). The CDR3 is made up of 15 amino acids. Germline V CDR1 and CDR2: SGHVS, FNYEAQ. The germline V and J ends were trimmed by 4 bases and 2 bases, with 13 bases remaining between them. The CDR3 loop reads CASSSPGLITDTQYF. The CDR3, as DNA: TGTGCCAGCAGCTCTCCCGGACTGATCACAGATACGCAGTATTTT.

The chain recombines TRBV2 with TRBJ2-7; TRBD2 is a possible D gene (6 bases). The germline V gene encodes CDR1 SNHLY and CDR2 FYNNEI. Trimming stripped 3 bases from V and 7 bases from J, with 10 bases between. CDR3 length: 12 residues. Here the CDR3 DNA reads TGTGCCAGCAGTGATGGAGGGATTGAGCAGTACTTC. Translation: CASSDGGIEQYF.

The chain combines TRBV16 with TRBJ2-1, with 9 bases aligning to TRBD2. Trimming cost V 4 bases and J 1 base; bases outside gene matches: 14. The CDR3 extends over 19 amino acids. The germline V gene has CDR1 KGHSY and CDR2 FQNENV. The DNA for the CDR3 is TGTGCCAGCAGCCGCGTTAGCGGGAGTGAATATGGATCCTACAATGAGCAGTTCTTC. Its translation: CASSRVSGSEYGSYNEQFF.

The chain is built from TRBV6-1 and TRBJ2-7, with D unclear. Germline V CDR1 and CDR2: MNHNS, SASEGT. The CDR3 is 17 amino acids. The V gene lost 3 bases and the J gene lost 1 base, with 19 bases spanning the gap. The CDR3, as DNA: TGTGCCAGCAGTGATGGGGTCTGGGAAGGGAATTCCTACGAGCAGTACTTC. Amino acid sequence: CASSDGVWEGNSYEQYF.

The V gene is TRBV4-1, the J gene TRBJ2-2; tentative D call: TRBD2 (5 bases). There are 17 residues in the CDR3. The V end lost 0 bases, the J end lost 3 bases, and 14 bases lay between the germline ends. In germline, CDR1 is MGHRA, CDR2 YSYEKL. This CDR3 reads CASSQDVTEGYTGELFF. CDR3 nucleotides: TGCGCCAGCAGCCAAGATGTCACAGAGGGTTACACCGGGGAGCTGTTTTTT.

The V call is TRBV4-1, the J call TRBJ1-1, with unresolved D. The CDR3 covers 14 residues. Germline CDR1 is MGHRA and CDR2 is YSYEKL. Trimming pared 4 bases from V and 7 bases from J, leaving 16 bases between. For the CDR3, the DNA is TGCGCCAGCAGCCCAACGCGACTCAAGGTTGAAGCTTTCTTT. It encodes CASSPTRLKVEAFF.

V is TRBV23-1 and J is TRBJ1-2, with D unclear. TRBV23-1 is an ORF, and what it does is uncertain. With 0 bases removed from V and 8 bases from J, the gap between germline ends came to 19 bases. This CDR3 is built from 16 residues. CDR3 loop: CASSQSQTLRYVGYTF. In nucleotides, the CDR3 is TGCGCCAGCAGTCAATCTCAGACTCTCCGGTACGTCGGCTACACCTTC.

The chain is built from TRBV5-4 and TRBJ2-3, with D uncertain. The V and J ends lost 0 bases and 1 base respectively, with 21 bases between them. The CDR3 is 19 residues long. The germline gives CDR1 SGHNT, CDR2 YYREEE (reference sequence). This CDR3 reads CASSLVGSSAFRGTDTQYF. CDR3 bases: TGTGCCAGCAGCTTGGTAGGATCTTCAGCCTTTCGCGGCACAGATACGCAGTATTTT.

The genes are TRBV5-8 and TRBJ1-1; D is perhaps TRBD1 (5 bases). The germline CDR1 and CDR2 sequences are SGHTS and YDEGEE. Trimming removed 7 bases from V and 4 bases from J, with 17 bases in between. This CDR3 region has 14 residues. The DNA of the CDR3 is TGTGCCAGCGACAGACTCGGGGTCAGCACTGAAGCTTTCTTT. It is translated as CASDRLGVSTEAFF.

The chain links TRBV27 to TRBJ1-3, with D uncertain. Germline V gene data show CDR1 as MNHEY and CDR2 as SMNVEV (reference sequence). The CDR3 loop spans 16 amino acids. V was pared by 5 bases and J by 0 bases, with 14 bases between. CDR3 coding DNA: TGTGCCAGCAGTCCTCGGACGCCTTACTCTGGAAACACCATATATTTT. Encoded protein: CASSPRTPYSGNTIYF.

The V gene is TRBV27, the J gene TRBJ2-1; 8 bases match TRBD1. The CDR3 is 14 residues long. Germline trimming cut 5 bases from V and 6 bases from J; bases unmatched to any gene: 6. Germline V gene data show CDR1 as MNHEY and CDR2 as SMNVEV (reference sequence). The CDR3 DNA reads TGTGCCAGCAGTGCAGGGGGCGCTGGCAATGAGCAGTTCTTC. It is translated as CASSAGGAGNEQFF.

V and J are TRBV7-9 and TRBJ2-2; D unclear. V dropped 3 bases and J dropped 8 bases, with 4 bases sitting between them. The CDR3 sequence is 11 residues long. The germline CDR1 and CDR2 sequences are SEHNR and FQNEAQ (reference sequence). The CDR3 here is CASSFGGELFF. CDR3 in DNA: TGTGCCAGCAGCTTTGGGGGGGAGCTGTTTTTT.

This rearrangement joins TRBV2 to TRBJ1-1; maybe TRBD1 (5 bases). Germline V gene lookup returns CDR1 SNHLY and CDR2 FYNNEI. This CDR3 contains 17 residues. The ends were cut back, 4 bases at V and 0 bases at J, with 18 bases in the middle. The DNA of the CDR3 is TGTGCCAGCAGTGGTTGGCTCGTGGGGGGGATGAACACTGAAGCTTTCTTT. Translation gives CASSGWLVGGMNTEAFF.

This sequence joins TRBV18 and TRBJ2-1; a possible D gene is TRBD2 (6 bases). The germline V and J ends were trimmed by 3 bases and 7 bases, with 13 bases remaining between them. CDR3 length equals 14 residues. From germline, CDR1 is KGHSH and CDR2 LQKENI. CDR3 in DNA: TGTGCCAGCTCACCCGGGACTCTAAGGAATGAGCAGTTCTTC. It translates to CASSPGTLRNEQFF.

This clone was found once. The CDR3 sequence: CATSRSGTSGILFYNEQFF. CDR3 DNA sequence: TGTGCCACCAGCAGATCCGGGACTAGCGGGATTCTTTTCTACAATGAGCAGTTCTTC. The chain combines TRBV15 with TRBJ2-1; 13 bases align to TRBD2. CDR1 is LNHNV, CDR2 YYDKDF, per germline (reference sequence). J lost 3 bases, V lost 2 bases, and 10 bases had no gene match. This CDR3 has 19 residues.

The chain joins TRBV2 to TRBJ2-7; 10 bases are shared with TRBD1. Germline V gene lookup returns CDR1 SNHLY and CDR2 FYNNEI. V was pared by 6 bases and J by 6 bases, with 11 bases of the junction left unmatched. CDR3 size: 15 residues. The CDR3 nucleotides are TGTGCCAGCAGGGGTATTTGGGGGACAGGGGCCGAGCAGTACTTC. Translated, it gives CASRGIWGTGAEQYF.

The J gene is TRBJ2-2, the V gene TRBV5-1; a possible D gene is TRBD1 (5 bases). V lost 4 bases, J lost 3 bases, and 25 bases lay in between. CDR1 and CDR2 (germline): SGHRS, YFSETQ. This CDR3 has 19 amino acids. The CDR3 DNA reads TGCGCCAGCAGCACAGGAGTGGCTGGGGTTATGTACGACACCGGGGAGCTGTTTTTT. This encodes CASSTGVAGVMYDTGELFF. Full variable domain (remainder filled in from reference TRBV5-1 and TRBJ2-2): KAGVTQTPRYLIKTRGQQVTLSCSPISGHRSVSWYQQTPGQGLQFLFEYFSETQRNKGNFPGRFSGRQFSNSRSEMNVSTLELGDSALYLCASSTGVAGVMYDTGELFFGEGSRLTVL.

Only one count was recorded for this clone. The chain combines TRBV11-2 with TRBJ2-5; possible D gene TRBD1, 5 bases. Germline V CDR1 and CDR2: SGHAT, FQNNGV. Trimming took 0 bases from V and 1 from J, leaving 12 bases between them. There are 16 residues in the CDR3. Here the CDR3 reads CASSLDQVDSQETQYF. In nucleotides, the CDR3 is TGTGCCAGCAGCTTAGATCAGGTTGACAGCCAAGAGACCCAGTACTTC.

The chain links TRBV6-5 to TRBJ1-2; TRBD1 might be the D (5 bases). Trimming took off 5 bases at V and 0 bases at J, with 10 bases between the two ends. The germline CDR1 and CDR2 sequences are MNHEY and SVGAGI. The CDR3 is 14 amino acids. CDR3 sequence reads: CASSPGNTNYGYTF. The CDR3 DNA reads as TGTGCCAGCAGTCCAGGGAACACTAACTATGGCTACACCTTC.

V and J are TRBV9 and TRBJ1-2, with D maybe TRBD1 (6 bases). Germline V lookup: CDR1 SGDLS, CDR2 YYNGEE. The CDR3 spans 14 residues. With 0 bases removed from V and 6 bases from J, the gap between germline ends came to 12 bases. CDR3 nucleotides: TGTGCCAGCAGCGTAGAGGGGACACGGAATGGCTACACCTTC. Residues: CASSVEGTRNGYTF.

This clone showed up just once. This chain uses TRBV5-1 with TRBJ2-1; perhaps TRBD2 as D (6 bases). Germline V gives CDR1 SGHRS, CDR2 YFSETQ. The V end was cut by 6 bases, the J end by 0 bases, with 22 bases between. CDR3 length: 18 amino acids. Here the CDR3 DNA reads TGCGCCAGCACCACTATCGACCCACGGGAGCCCTCCTACAATGAGCAGTTCTTC. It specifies CASTTIDPREPSYNEQFF. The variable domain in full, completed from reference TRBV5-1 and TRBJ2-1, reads KAGVTQTPRYLIKTRGQQVTLSCSPISGHRSVSWYQQTPGQGLQFLFEYFSETQRNKGNFPGRFSGRQFSNSRSEMNVSTLELGDSALYLCASTTIDPREPSYNEQFFGPGTRLTVL.

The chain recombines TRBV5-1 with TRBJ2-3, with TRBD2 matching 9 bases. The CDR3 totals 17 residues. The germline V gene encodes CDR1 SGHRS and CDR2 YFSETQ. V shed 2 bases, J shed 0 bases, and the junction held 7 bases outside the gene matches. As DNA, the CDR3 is TGCGCCAGCAGCTTTCCTCTAGCGGGACCTAGCACAGATACGCAGTATTTT. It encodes CASSFPLAGPSTDTQYF.

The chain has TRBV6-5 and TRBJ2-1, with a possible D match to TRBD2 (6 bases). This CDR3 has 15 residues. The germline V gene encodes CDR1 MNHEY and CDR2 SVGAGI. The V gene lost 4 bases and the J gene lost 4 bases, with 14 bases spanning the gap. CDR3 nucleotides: TGTGCCAGCAGTTTATCTCGGGGGTATTACAATGAGCAGTTCTTC. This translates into CASSLSRGYYNEQFF.

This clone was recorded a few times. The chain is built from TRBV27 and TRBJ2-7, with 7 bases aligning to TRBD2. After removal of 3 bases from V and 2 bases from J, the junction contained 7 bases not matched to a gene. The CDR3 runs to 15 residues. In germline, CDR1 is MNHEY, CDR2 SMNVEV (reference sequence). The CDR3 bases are TGTGCCAGCAGTTTGGGGCTAGCGGAGACCTACGAGCAGTACTTC. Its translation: CASSLGLAETYEQYF.

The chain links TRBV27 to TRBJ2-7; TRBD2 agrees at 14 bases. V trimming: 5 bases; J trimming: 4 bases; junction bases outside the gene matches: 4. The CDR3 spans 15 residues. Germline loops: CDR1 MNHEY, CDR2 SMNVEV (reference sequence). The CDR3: CASSAGTSGGYEQYF. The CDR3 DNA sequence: TGTGCCAGCAGTGCTGGGACTAGCGGGGGATACGAGCAGTACTTC.

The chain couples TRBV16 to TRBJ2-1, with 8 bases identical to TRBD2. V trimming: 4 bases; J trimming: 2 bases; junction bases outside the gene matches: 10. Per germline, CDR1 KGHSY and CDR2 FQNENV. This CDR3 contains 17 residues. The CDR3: CASSLSGLAGPYNEQFF. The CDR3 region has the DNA TGTGCCAGCAGCCTTTCGGGCCTAGCGGGCCCCTACAATGAGCAGTTCTTC.

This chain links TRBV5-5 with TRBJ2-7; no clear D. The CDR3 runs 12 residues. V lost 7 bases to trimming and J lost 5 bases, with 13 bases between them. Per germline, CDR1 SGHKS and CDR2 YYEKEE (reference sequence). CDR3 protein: CASLNTRNEQYF. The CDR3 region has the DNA TGTGCCAGCTTGAACACGAGAAACGAGCAGTACTTC.

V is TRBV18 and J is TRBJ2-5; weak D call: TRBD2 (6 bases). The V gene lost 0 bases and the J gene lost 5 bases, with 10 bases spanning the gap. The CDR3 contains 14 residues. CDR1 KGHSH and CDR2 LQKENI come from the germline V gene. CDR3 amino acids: CASSPPLGRETQYF. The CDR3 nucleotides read TGTGCCAGCTCACCACCTTTGGGGAGGGAGACCCAGTACTTC.

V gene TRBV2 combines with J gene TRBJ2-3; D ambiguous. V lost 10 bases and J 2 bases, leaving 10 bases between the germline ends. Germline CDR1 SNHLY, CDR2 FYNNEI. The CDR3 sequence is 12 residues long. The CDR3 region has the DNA TGTGCCACAACCGGAGCCACAGATACGCAGTATTTT. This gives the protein CATTGATDTQYF.